Presented here are 12 T cell receptor beta chains from one specimen sequenced in a study of T cells in localized non-small cell lung cancer. The repertoire was sequenced with immunoSEQ multiplex PCR; TCRdb's copy has only in-frame clones and lacks some. The sample contains 64,000 or so clones, 75% to 90% of which appear only once. The source was peripheral blood, collected before any cancer treatment. These receptors all stem from a woman aged 40-69 years with stage I lung adenocarcinoma.

The chain combines TRBV6-5 with TRBJ1-2; 9 bases fit TRBD1. This CDR3 has 14 residues. With 4 bases clipped from V and 4 bases from J, the junction kept 4 bases outside the gene matches. Germline assignment: CDR1 MNHEY and CDR2 SVGAGI. CDR3: CASSWTGEGYGYTF. CDR3 DNA sequence: TGTGCCAGCAGTTGGACAGGGGAGGGCTATGGCTACACCTTC.

The V gene is TRBV28, the J gene TRBJ2-2, with D tentatively TRBD1 (6 bases). Germline V CDR1 and CDR2: MDHEN, SYDVKM. The germline V and J ends were trimmed by 11 bases and 3 bases, with 13 bases remaining between them. The CDR3 consists of 13 residues. CDR3 loop: CAYRDSHTGELFF. The CDR3 coding sequence is TGTGCCTACAGGGATTCCCACACCGGGGAGCTGTTTTTT.

The chain employs TRBV2 and TRBJ1-3, with D perhaps matching TRBD1 (5 bases). With 10 bases removed from V and 0 bases from J, the gap between germline ends came to 19 bases. The germline gives CDR1 SNHLY, CDR2 FYNNEI. This CDR3 spans 16 amino acids. The CDR3 loop reads CANSARTPRSGNTIYF. CDR3 DNA: TGTGCCAACAGCGCCCGGACACCACGCTCTGGAAACACCATATATTTT.

The chain uses TRBV5-5 and TRBJ1-1, with D tentatively TRBD1 (6 bases). V lost 0 bases to trimming and J lost 8 bases, with 14 bases between them. The V gene's germline CDR1 is SGHKS and CDR2 YYEKEE (reference sequence). The CDR3 runs 14 residues. The CDR3 region is CASSLERATGEAFF. The DNA for the CDR3 is TGTGCCAGCAGCTTGGAAAGGGCCACAGGGGAAGCTTTCTTT.

The V gene is TRBV10-3, the J gene TRBJ2-5; TRBD2 matches at 8 bases. This CDR3 comprises 17 residues. With 3 bases clipped from V and 0 bases from J, the junction kept 9 bases outside the gene matches. Germline V CDR1 and CDR2: ENHRY, SYGVKD. The CDR3 sequence is CAISDLLAGRNQETQYF. CDR3 bases: TGTGCCATCAGTGACCTTTTAGCGGGGAGAAACCAAGAGACCCAGTACTTC.

CDR3 loop: CASGTGGFVGELFF. The CDR3 DNA sequence: TGTGCCAGCGGCACAGGGGGCTTTGTCGGGGAGCTGTTTTTT. This chain uses TRBV11-2 with TRBJ2-2; 9 bases agree with TRBD1. The CDR3 sequence is 14 residues long. The J segment lost 7 bases and the V segment lost 8 bases, leaving 8 bases of the junction unmatched. Germline CDR1 reads SGHAT; CDR2 reads FQNNGV.

The chain couples TRBV20-1 to TRBJ2-1; no clear D gene. The CDR3 contains 10 residues. Trimming left V 6 bases short and J 2 bases short, with 2 bases between. Per germline, CDR1 DFQATT and CDR2 SNEGSKA (reference sequence). CDR3 sequence reads: CSAAYNEQFF. CDR3 bases: TGCAGTGCAGCCTACAATGAGCAGTTCTTC.

The table lists this clone with a count of one. V usage is TRBV19 and J usage is TRBJ2-5, with D maybe TRBD2 (6 bases). V was trimmed by 10 bases and J by 1 base, leaving 22 bases between them. Germline CDR1 reads LNHDA; CDR2 reads SQIVND (reference sequence). There are 16 residues in the CDR3. CDR3 residues: CANSVSWGSGQETQYF. The CDR3 nucleotides read TGTGCCAACTCGGTTTCTTGGGGTAGCGGCCAAGAGACCCAGTACTTC. The entire variable domain, with the rest obtained from reference TRBV19 and TRBJ2-5, is as follows: DGGITQSPKYLFRKEGQNVTLSCEQNLNHDAMYWYRQDPGQGLRLIYYSQIVNDFQKGDIAEGYSVSREKKESFPLTVTSAQKNPTAFYLCANSVSWGSGQETQYFGPGTRLLVL.

The chain employs TRBV5-1 and TRBJ2-1, with 11 bases aligning to TRBD2. V was clipped by 5 bases and J by 8 bases; unmatched bases: 9. The germline V gene encodes CDR1 SGHRS and CDR2 YFSETQ. There are 15 residues in the CDR3. CDR3 DNA sequence: TGCGCCAGCAGGGCGAAGGTGACTAGCGGGGATGAGCAGTTCTTC. Its protein product is CASRAKVTSGDEQFF.

CDR3 coding DNA: TGTGCCAGCAGCCCGATACCTGACAGGGCCGATACGCAGTATTTT. Encoded protein: CASSPIPDRADTQYF. J is TRBJ2-3 and V is TRBV7-8, with 7 bases fitting TRBD1. The germline V gene has CDR1 SGHVS and CDR2 FQNEAQ. CDR3 length equals 15 residues. V was clipped by 5 bases and J by 6 bases; unmatched bases: 11. The complete variable domain, with remaining parts taken from reference TRBV7-8 and TRBJ2-3, reads GAGVSQSPRYKVAKRGQDVALRCDPISGHVSLFWYQQALGQGPEFLTYFQNEAQLDKSGLPSDRFFAERPEGSVSTLKIQRTQQEDSAVYLCASSPIPDRADTQYFGPGTRLTVL.

The CDR3 loop reads CASSRRGENTGELFF. CDR3 sequence (DNA): TGTGCCAGCAGTCGCCGGGGGGAGAACACCGGGGAGCTGTTTTTT. This sequence joins TRBV4-2 and TRBJ2-2; 7 positions agree with TRBD2. Per the germline V gene, CDR1 is LGHNA and CDR2 is YNFKEQ. V shed 6 bases and J 1 base; nucleotides not matched to a gene: 5. This CDR3 is 15 amino acids long.

The chain links TRBV5-6 to TRBJ2-1; no reliable D call. The CDR3 covers 18 residues. Trimming stripped 4 bases from V and 0 bases from J, with 20 bases between. The V gene's germline CDR1 is SGHDT and CDR2 YYEEEE. This CDR3 reads CASSPGWHSLSSYNEQFF. The CDR3 region has the DNA TGTGCCAGCAGCCCTGGGTGGCATTCCCTGAGCTCCTACAATGAGCAGTTCTTC.